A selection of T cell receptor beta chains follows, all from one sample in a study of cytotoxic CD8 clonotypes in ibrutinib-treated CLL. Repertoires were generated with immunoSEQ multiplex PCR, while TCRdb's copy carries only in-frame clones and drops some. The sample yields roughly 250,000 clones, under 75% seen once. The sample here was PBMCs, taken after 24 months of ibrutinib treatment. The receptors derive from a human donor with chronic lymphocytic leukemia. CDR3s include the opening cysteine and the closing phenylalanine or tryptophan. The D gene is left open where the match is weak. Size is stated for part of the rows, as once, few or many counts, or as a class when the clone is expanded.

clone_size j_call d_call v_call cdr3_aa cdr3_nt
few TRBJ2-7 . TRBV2 CASSEAWGIYEQYF TGTGCCAGCAGTGAAGCGTGGGGGATCTACGAGCAGTACTTC
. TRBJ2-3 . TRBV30 CAWKQPWVGDTQYF TGTGCCTGGAAGCAACCGTGGGTGGGAGATACGCAGTATTTT
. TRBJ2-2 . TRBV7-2 CASSPGLANTGELFF TGTGCCAGCAGCCCGGGACTCGCGAACACCGGGGAGCTGTTTTTT
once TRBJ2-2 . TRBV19 CASSIRGLTGELFF TGTGCCAGTAGTATACGAGGACTAACCGGGGAGCTGTTTTTT
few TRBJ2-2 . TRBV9 CASSVAWNTGELFF TGTGCCAGCAGCGTAGCCTGGAACACCGGGGAGCTGTTTTTT
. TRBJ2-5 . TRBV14 CASSQVGVTLTQYF TGTGCCAGCAGCCAAGTGGGAGTAACGTTGACCCAGTACTTC
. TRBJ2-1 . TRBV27 CASSLSSVNEQFF TGTGCCAGCAGTCTCTCTAGCGTCAATGAGCAGTTCTTC
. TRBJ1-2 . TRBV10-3 CAIRPRDTEGYTF TGTGCCATCAGACCCCGGGACACTGAAGGCTACACCTTC
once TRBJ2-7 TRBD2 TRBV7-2 CASSLVASGASYEQYF TGTGCCAGCAGCTTAGTGGCTAGCGGAGCATCCTACGAGCAGTACTTC
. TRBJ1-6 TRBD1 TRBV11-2 CASSPKGTGISPLHF TGTGCCAGCAGCCCAAAGGGGACAGGGATTTCACCCCTCCACTTT
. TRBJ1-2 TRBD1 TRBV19 CASSTGTDRLNYGYTF TGTGCCAGTAGTACAGGGACAGATCGACTTAACTATGGCTACACCTTC
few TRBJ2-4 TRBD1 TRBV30 CAWSPRQGLLDF TGTGCCTGGAGTCCCAGACAGGGTCTCTTGGACTTC
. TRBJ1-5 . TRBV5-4 CASSLEGVNQPQHF TGTGCCAGCAGCTTGGAAGGGGTAAATCAGCCCCAGCATTTT
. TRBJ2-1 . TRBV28 CASGGIYNEQFF TGTGCCAGCGGGGGGATCTACAATGAGCAGTTCTTC
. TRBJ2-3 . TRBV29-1 CSVFTGADTQYF TGCAGCGTCTTTACCGGGGCAGATACGCAGTATTTT
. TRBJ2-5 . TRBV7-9 CASSLSGWDFQETQYF TGTGCCAGCAGCTTATCCGGCTGGGACTTCCAAGAGACCCAGTACTTC
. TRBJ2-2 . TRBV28 CASSFASRNTGELFF TGTGCCAGCAGTTTTGCTAGCAGGAACACCGGGGAGCTGTTTTTT
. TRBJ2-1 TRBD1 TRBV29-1 CSFRDRVHNEQFF TGCAGCTTCCGGGACAGGGTCCACAATGAGCAGTTCTTC
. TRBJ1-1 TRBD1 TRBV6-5 CASRVTGEGTEAFF TGTGCCAGCAGGGTCACAGGGGAAGGCACTGAAGCTTTCTTT
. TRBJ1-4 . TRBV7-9 CASSLKGRGPNEKLFF TGTGCCAGCAGCTTAAAGGGCAGGGGCCCAAATGAAAAACTGTTTTTT
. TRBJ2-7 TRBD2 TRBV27 CASSLSPYLAGTSGIDEQYF TGTGCCAGCAGTTTATCCCCTTATTTGGCCGGGACTAGCGGGATCGACGAGCAGTACTTC
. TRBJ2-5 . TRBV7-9 CASSSPETQYF TGTGCCAGCAGCTCTCCGGAGACCCAGTACTTC
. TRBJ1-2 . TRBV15 CATSRDSGGTVNYGYTF TGTGCCACCAGCAGAGATTCAGGCGGGACGGTCAACTATGGCTACACCTTC
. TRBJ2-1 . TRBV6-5 CASTLNPSHEQFF TGTGCCAGCACCCTCAACCCGTCCCATGAGCAGTTCTTC
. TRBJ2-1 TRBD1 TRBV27 CASKSTGLGYNEQFF TGTGCCAGCAAATCGACAGGGTTGGGCTACAATGAGCAGTTCTTC
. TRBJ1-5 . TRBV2 CASRPQEDQPQHF TGTGCCAGCAGACCCCAGGAGGATCAGCCCCAGCATTTT
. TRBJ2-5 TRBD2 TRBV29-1 CSAARTSGIEETQYF TGCAGCGCAGCCCGGACTAGCGGGATCGAAGAGACCCAGTACTTC
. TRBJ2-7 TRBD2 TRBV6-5 CASSYGASGRYEQYF TGTGCCAGCAGTTACGGGGCTAGCGGGAGGTACGAGCAGTACTTC
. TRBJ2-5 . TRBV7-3 CASSRQEKETQYF TGTGCCAGCAGTCGACAGGAGAAAGAGACCCAGTACTTC
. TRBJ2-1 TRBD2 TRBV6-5 CASSWTSVTHNEQFF TGTGCCAGCAGTTGGACTAGCGTAACCCACAATGAGCAGTTCTTC
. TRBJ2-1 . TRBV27 CASSGLSHVNEQFF TGTGCCAGCAGTGGACTATCACACGTTAATGAGCAGTTCTTC
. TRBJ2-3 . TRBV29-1 CSVLTHAITDTQYF TGCAGCGTTCTGACTCATGCCATTACAGATACGCAGTATTTT
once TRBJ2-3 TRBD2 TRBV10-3 CAIRGTSGATDTQYF TGTGCCATCAGGGGGACTAGCGGAGCCACAGATACGCAGTATTTT
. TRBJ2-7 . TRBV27 CASSFSPLEQYF TGTGCCAGCAGTTTTTCTCCCCTCGAGCAGTACTTC
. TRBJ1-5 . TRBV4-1 CASSQDSAGAQPQHF TGCGCCAGCAGCCAAGATTCGGCGGGGGCTCAGCCCCAGCATTTT
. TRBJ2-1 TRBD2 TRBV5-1 CASSPGTSGKRNEQFF TGCGCCAGCAGCCCCGGGACTAGCGGGAAGAGGAATGAGCAGTTCTTC
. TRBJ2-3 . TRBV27 CASSWKGGAGTDTQYF TGTGCCAGCAGTTGGAAGGGTGGGGCGGGCACAGATACGCAGTATTTT
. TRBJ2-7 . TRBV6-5 CASSSPPGSYEQYF TGTGCCAGCAGTTCCCCGCCGGGGAGCTACGAGCAGTACTTC
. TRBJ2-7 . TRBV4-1 CASSHKQGFTYEQYF TGCGCCAGCAGCCACAAACAGGGTTTCACCTACGAGCAGTACTTC
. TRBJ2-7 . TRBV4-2 CASSQAIGVPYEQYF TGTGCCAGCAGCCAAGCAATCGGAGTACCCTACGAGCAGTACTTC
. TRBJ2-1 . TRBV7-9 CASSPRPPAGKGEQFF TGTGCCAGCAGCCCCAGGCCCCCAGCGGGTAAGGGTGAGCAGTTCTTC
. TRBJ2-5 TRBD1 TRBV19 CASSIRWGQGGQETQYF TGTGCCAGTAGTATACGGTGGGGACAGGGCGGCCAAGAGACCCAGTACTTC
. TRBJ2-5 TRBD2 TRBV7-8 CASTPGQAGIGKETQYF TGTGCCAGCACCCCAGGTCAAGCGGGGATAGGAAAAGAGACCCAGTACTTC
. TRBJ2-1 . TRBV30 CAWRRGGGEQFF TGTGCCTGGAGGCGGGGAGGGGGCGAGCAGTTCTTC
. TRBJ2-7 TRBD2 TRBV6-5 CASSPGLAGNEQYF TGTGCCAGCAGTCCCGGACTAGCGGGAAACGAGCAGTACTTC
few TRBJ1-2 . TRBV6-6 CASSYSMDSNYGYTF TGTGCCAGCAGTTACTCTATGGACAGTAACTATGGCTACACCTTC
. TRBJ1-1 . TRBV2 CASSPQQGDNWNTEAFF TGTGCCAGCAGTCCTCAGCAGGGCGATAATTGGAACACTGAAGCTTTCTTT
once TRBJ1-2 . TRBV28 CASSSDYGYTF TGTGCCAGCAGTTCAGACTATGGCTACACCTTC